The source of this T cell receptor (beta chain) is a study of HIV-infected patients and healthy controls. Whole blood was used without fractionation, so all unsorted peripheral T cells were included. cDNA was made from 500 ng RNA using alpha and beta constant primers. Each of the alpha and beta chains got its own library through chain-specific third strand synthesis with indices. The library had 12-nucleotide molecular identifiers formed by two random hexamers joined together. TCRdb reprocessed the 5' RACE reads via MiXCR and lists one record per CDR3 protein. The sample records around 16,000 distinct CDR3 sequences, roughly 9% being singletons. This clonotype has at least ten counts. Its specificity is unknown. Findings of the study overall: MAIT alpha-chain CDR3s were frequent in healthy controls, depleted in HIV+. HIV-infected repertoires had significantly higher mean Gini indices than controls, possibly reflecting oligoclonality.

The source is an adult in good health. Sequenced input: blood.

The CDR3: CSASGAAGSTDTQYF. CDR3 bases: TGCAGTGCTAGCGGCGCAGCGGGAAGCACAGATACGCAGTATTTT. The chain employs TRBV20-1 and TRBJ2-3; 7 bases match TRBD2. Germline lookup yields CDR1 DFQATT and CDR2 SNEGSKA (reference sequence). CDR3 size: 15 residues. V lost 3 bases and J lost 0; bases outside the gene matches: 6.